Following are 28 T cell receptor beta chains from one sample sequenced in a study of cytomegalovirus exposure and HLA in healthy donors. The PCR made use of 60 Vbeta and 13 Jbeta primers. Assay: immunoSEQ multiplex PCR; the TCRdb copy retains only in-frame clones and omits some. This repertoire shows fewer than 200,000 clones, 70% to 80% found once; its top ten account for about 14%. The sample comprised PBMCs. These receptors were obtained from a woman in her twenties or thirties in good health and CMV-seropositive.

The gene calls are TRBV5-1 and TRBJ1-1, with D perhaps matching TRBD1 (5 bases). V was pared by 4 bases and J by 13 bases, with 20 bases between. From germline, CDR1 is SGHRS and CDR2 YFSETQ. The CDR3 has 13 residues. CDR3 DNA sequence: TGCGCCAGCAGCCAAACAGGTTTCAAACTAAGTTTCTTT. Translated, it gives CASSQTGFKLSFF.

The chain has TRBV2 and TRBJ2-1, with 8 bases identical to TRBD1. Trimming took 6 bases from V and 0 from J; bases not matched to a gene: 19. The CDR3 sequence is 20 residues long. Germline loops: CDR1 SNHLY, CDR2 FYNNEI. CDR3 bases: TGTGCCAGCAGGTCCCCCTCCCTGGCAGGGGGCCTTTTCTCCTACAATGAGCAGTTCTTC. It encodes CASRSPSLAGGLFSYNEQFF.

This clone was seen more than once but under ten times. The V gene is TRBV28, the J gene TRBJ1-2; a weak D match, TRBD1 (5 bases). Germline V gene sequence: CDR1 MDHEN, CDR2 SYDVKM. The V end was cut by 3 bases, the J end by 2 bases, with 10 bases between. The CDR3 length is 14 residues. In DNA form, the CDR3 reads TGTGCCAGCAGTTTGGGGCGCACCAACTATGGCTACACCTTC. This gives the protein CASSLGRTNYGYTF.

About this clone: The junction and the germline gene differ at one end; a read error may be behind it. This sample also contains other DNA sequences that code for the same CDR3. The J gene is TRBJ1-6, the V gene TRBV4-1; D remains ambiguous. CDR1 is MGHRA and CDR2 is YSYEKL in the germline V gene. CDR3 size: 14 residues. In nucleotides, the CDR3 is TGTGCCAGCAGCCAAGATGAGGGCCCTTCACCCCTCCACTTT. Translation: CASSQDEGPSPLHF.

The rearrangement links TRBV28 to TRBJ2-3; 12 nucleotides agree with TRBD2. The CDR3 has 16 residues. Per germline, CDR1 MDHEN and CDR2 SYDVKM. With V trimmed by 3 bases and J by 3 bases, 4 bases remained unmatched. CDR3 sequence: CASSLTSGSGTDTQYF. As DNA, the CDR3 is TGTGCCAGCAGTTTGACTAGCGGGAGTGGTACAGATACGCAGTATTTT.

This chain connects TRBV7-2 to TRBJ1-3, with D possibly TRBD1 on 6 matching bases. The V end was cut by 4 bases, the J end by 4 bases, with 11 bases between. CDR3 length: 14 residues. The germline V gene encodes CDR1 SGHTA and CDR2 FQGNSA. The DNA of the CDR3 is TGTGCCAGCAGCTCCCAGGGGTTAGGAAACACCATATATTTT. As protein: CASSSQGLGNTIYF.

The V call is TRBV9, the J call TRBJ2-5; the D gene is possibly TRBD2 (6 bases). Trimming cost V 4 bases and J 5 bases, with 12 bases left between them. This CDR3 spans 13 amino acids. Germline V gene data show CDR1 as SGDLS and CDR2 as YYNGEE. The CDR3 DNA follows: TGTGCCAGCAGCACCGGGGGTATGGAGACCCAGTACTTC. Translated, it gives CASSTGGMETQYF. Filled out from reference TRBV9 and TRBJ2-5, the complete variable domain reads DSGVTQTPKHLITATGQRVTLRCSPRSGDLSVYWYQQSLDQGLQFLIQYYNGEERAKGNILERFSAQQFPDLHSELNLSSLELGDSALYFCASSTGGMETQYFGPGTRLLVL.

The J gene is TRBJ2-7, the V gene TRBV2, with D uncertain. The V end lost 3 bases, the J end lost 3 bases, and 3 bases lay between the germline ends. Germline CDR1 reads SNHLY; CDR2 reads FYNNEI. The CDR3 contains 11 residues. The CDR3 reads CASSDGYEQYF. As DNA, the CDR3 is TGTGCCAGCAGTGACGGCTACGAGCAGTACTTC.

This clone was seen only a few times. The V call is TRBV4-3, the J call TRBJ2-5; perhaps TRBD2 as D (6 bases). The J call is uncertain, as TRBJ2-7 better fits the DNA end. Germline assignment: CDR1 LGHNA and CDR2 YSLEER. This CDR3 spans 14 amino acids. The CDR3 DNA sequence: TGCGCCAGCAGCCCGTTGGGGGGTATTCGCGAGCAGTACTTC. Residues: CASSPLGGIREQYF.

This chain uses TRBV5-6 with TRBJ2-2, with D possibly matching TRBD2 (5 bases). The V and J ends lost 1 base and 5 bases respectively, with 15 bases between them. The CDR3 runs to 16 residues. Per the germline V gene, CDR1 is SGHDT and CDR2 is YYEEEE. The CDR3 coding sequence is TGTGCCAGCAGCTTGCGAGCGGTTCAAGGGACCGGGGAGCTGTTTTTT. Residues: CASSLRAVQGTGELFF.

The V call is TRBV5-4, the J call TRBJ1-6; tentatively, D is TRBD1 (6 bases). Deletions cut 4 bases from V and 10 bases from J, with 15 bases between. The CDR3 is 14 residues long. Germline V gene sequence: CDR1 SGHNT, CDR2 YYREEE (reference sequence). Here the CDR3 reads CASSNTGLVSPLHF. The CDR3 DNA is TGTGCCAGCAGCAATACAGGGCTAGTCTCACCCCTCCACTTT.

The gene calls are TRBV2 and TRBJ1-2, with a tentative D call TRBD1 (5 bases). Germline CDR1 reads SNHLY; CDR2 reads FYNNEI. This CDR3 comprises 13 residues. V lost 7 bases and J lost 8, with 17 bases in between. The CDR3 sequence: CASTPRGVGGYTF. The CDR3 DNA sequence: TGTGCCAGCACTCCGCGGGGCGTGGGGGGCTACACCTTC.

The chain uses TRBV19 and TRBJ2-2, with 7 bases fitting TRBD1. The CDR3 totals 17 residues. Germline CDR1 is LNHDA and CDR2 is SQIVND (reference sequence). The trim removed 4 bases at V and 7 bases at J, leaving 15 bases unmatched. The DNA for the CDR3 is TGTGCCAGTAGTACATCCGCAAGGGGGCGCATCGGCGGGGAGCTGTTTTTT. Its translation: CASSTSARGRIGGELFF.

The V gene is TRBV21-1, the J gene TRBJ2-1; the table calls TRBD2, which could not be checked here. TRBV21-1 constitutes a pseudogene. The CDR3 is made up of 19 amino acids. The CDR3 nucleotides read TGTGCCAGCAGCAAAGCCACTAGCGCTTTTCTCAGCTCCTACAATGAGCAGTTCTTC. Translating gives CASSKATSAFLSSYNEQFF.

The CDR3 is CASSFIAEPYEQYF. CDR3 nucleotide sequence: TGTGCCAGCAGTTTTATAGCGGAACCCTACGAGCAGTACTTC. This chain connects TRBV6-6 to TRBJ2-7; D is perhaps TRBD2 (6 bases). Trimming shortened V by 4 bases and J by 2 bases, and 12 bases separated the two germline ends. The CDR3 runs 14 residues. Germline V gene sequence: CDR1 MNHNY, CDR2 SVGAGI (reference sequence).

The chain links TRBV5-1 to TRBJ1-1; 9 positions agree with TRBD1. With V trimmed by 4 bases and J by 3 bases, 10 bases remained unmatched. CDR3 length equals 16 residues. In germline, CDR1 is SGHRS, CDR2 YFSETQ. The CDR3 coding sequence is TGCGCCAGCAGCCCGACCGGGACAGGGAGGGACACTGAAGCTTTCTTT. This translates into CASSPTGTGRDTEAFF.

This chain links TRBV4-1 with TRBJ2-1; 12 bases map to TRBD2. The CDR3 spans 17 residues. Trimming removed 5 bases from V and 7 bases from J; junction bases left unmatched: 12. Germline lookup yields CDR1 MGHRA and CDR2 YSYEKL. CDR3 sequence: CASSSHLGTSGRNEQFF. The CDR3 bases are TGCGCCAGCAGCTCCCACCTGGGAACTAGCGGGAGGAATGAGCAGTTCTTC.

V gene TRBV5-5 combines with J gene TRBJ2-2, with D possibly TRBD1 on 6 matching bases. V lost 0 bases, J lost 2 bases, and 14 bases lay in between. CDR1 is SGHKS and CDR2 is YYEKEE in the germline V gene (reference sequence). CDR3 length equals 17 residues. In DNA, the CDR3 is TGTGCCAGCAGCTTGGATTTGATAGGGGGTAACACCGGGGAGCTGTTTTTT. Amino acids: CASSLDLIGGNTGELFF. The full variable domain, its missing parts supplied by reference TRBV5-5 and TRBJ2-2, is DAGVTQSPTHLIKTRGQQVTLRCSPISGHKSVSWYQQVLGQGPQFIFQYYEKEERGRGNFPDRFSARQFPNYSSELNVNALLLGDSALYLCASSLDLIGGNTGELFFGEGSRLTVL.

This rearrangement joins TRBV19 to TRBJ2-3; D perhaps matches TRBD1 (6 bases). Trimming left V 0 bases short and J 1 base short, with 23 bases between. There are 20 residues in the CDR3. The germline CDR1 and CDR2 sequences are LNHDA and SQIVND (reference sequence). In DNA form, the CDR3 reads TGTGCCAGTAGTATAGATCTCCGGGACAACCGAGGTTCCCGCACAGATACGCAGTATTTT. It is translated as CASSIDLRDNRGSRTDTQYF.

The V and J genes are TRBV2 and TRBJ2-7, with unresolved D. Looked up from germline, CDR1 is SNHLY and CDR2 is FYNNEI. Trimming removed 6 bases at V and 0 bases at J, with 18 bases between. The CDR3 covers 16 residues. DNA for the CDR3: TGTGCCAGCAGCAGCCGGCCCCGTGAGGCCTCCTACGAGCAGTACTTC. It codes for CASSSRPREASYEQYF.

The genes are TRBV7-8 and TRBJ2-5; no clear D gene. There are 14 residues in the CDR3. Germline loops: CDR1 SGHVS, CDR2 FQNEAQ. V shed 3 bases and J shed 2 bases, with 10 bases lying between them. CDR3 DNA sequence: TGTGCCAGCAGCTTGACTCCATTTCAAGAGACCCAGTACTTC. Protein product: CASSLTPFQETQYF.

The gene calls are TRBV20-1 and TRBJ2-1; D uncertain. V lost 4 bases and J lost 10, with 8 bases in between. From germline, CDR1 is DFQATT and CDR2 SNEGSKA (reference sequence). The CDR3 sequence is 10 residues long. The CDR3 is CSATVGEQFF. DNA for the CDR3: TGCAGTGCTACAGTCGGGGAGCAGTTCTTC.

The chain combines TRBV7-9 with TRBJ2-5, with 7 bases identical to TRBD1. J lost 1 base, V lost 1 base, and 9 bases had no gene match. Germline assignment: CDR1 SEHNR and CDR2 FQNEAQ (reference sequence). The CDR3 length is 17 residues. The CDR3 DNA is TGTGCCAGCAGCTTAGTGGGGGAAACAGGGGCCCAAGAGACCCAGTACTTC. This translates into CASSLVGETGAQETQYF. The variable domain in full, completed from reference TRBV7-9 and TRBJ2-5, reads DTGVSQNPRHKITKRGQNVTFRCDPISEHNRLYWYRQTLGQGPEFLTYFQNEAQLEKSRLLSDRFSAERPKGSFSTLEIQRTEQGDSAMYLCASSLVGETGAQETQYFGPGTRLLVL.

The gene calls are TRBV19 and TRBJ1-1; 8 bases align to TRBD1. The V gene end was trimmed by 5 bases and the J gene end by 0 bases; junction bases not matched to a gene: 5. Germline V gene sequence: CDR1 LNHDA, CDR2 SQIVND (reference sequence). The CDR3 length is 15 residues. CDR3 nucleotide sequence: TGTGCCAGTAGTCCTCGGGACAGGATGAACACTGAAGCTTTCTTT. Protein product: CASSPRDRMNTEAFF.

The chain uses TRBV27 and TRBJ2-5, with TRBD2 matching 8 bases. The germline V gene encodes CDR1 MNHEY and CDR2 SMNVEV (reference sequence). This CDR3 contains 16 residues. After removal of 7 bases from V and 4 bases from J, the junction contained 14 bases not matched to a gene. The CDR3 DNA follows: TGTGCCAGCACCCGCTACGGGGGGGCCTTCGCAGAGACCCAGTACTTC. Its translation is CASTRYGGAFAETQYF.

This chain uses TRBV6-1 with TRBJ1-6, with D possibly TRBD1 on 5 matching bases. Looked up from germline, CDR1 is MNHNS and CDR2 is SASEGT. The germline V and J ends were trimmed by 3 bases and 13 bases, with 13 bases remaining between them. The CDR3 length is 13 residues. The CDR3 nucleotides are TGTGCCAGCAGTGACACGACAGTCAGTCCCCTCCACTTT. This sequence encodes CASSDTTVSPLHF.

V gene TRBV7-3 combines with J gene TRBJ2-3; 11 bases fit TRBD2. Per the germline V gene, CDR1 is SGHTA and CDR2 is FQGTGA. V gave up 2 bases and J gave up 2 bases; unmatched junction bases: 6. This CDR3 contains 17 residues. Here the CDR3 DNA reads TGTGCCAGCAGCTTAGGGGCTAGCGGGGGGTACACAGATACGCAGTATTTT. Its protein product is CASSLGASGGYTDTQYF.

The gene calls are TRBV29-1 and TRBJ1-4, with 8 positions matching TRBD1. The CDR3 runs 12 residues. Germline CDR1 and CDR2: SQVTM and ANQGSEA. J lost 8 bases, V lost 4 bases, and 3 bases had no gene match. CDR3 residues: CSVVQGGEKLFF. The CDR3 nucleotides read TGCAGCGTTGTACAGGGGGGCGAAAAACTGTTTTTT.